Listed below are T cell receptor beta chains from one sample, sequenced in a study of CD4 and CD8 cells across lung adenocarcinoma regions. TCRdb itself ran the PCR reads through MiXCR, one entry per CDR3 protein. The top ten hold 15% to 20% of the sample, which has about 5,200 distinct CDR3 sequences, around 46% seen once. Specimen: CD4+ T cells from the margin of a lung tumor. The source is a male donor with lung adenocarcinoma. The CD4 and CD8 labels of this study may be unreliable. Each CDR3 is given with its conserved first and last residue. The order of the fields is V gene, J gene, clone size, D gene, CDR3 protein, CDR3 DNA. D genes are given only for firm matches. Size values are once, few and many counts, or a class for expanded clones, and some rows have none.

TRBV6-1	TRBJ2-1	once	.	CASGRGSNEQFF	TGTGCCAGCGGACGGGGATCCAATGAGCAGTTCTTC
TRBV7-6	TRBJ1-1	few	.	CASSLAVGNTEAFF	TGTGCCAGCAGCTTAGCGGTGGGGAACACTGAAGCTTTCTTT
TRBV6-1	TRBJ2-4	.	.	CASSPGEGAKDIQYF	TGTGCCAGCAGTCCGGGGGAAGGGGCCAAAGACATTCAGTACTTC
TRBV6-1	TRBJ1-1	medium-sized	.	CASSLAEVVTEAFF	TGTGCCAGCAGCCTGGCGGAGGTCGTCACTGAAGCTTTCTTT
TRBV6-1	TRBJ1-1	medium-sized	.	CASSQSPDLTDHMNTEAFF	TGTGCCAGCAGTCAATCCCCTGATCTGACAGACCACATGAACACTGAAGCTTTCTTT
TRBV27	TRBJ2-5	few	TRBD2	CASSSRGGTAQYF	TGTGCCAGCAGTTCCCGGGGGGGCACGGCCCAGTACTTC
TRBV6-1	TRBJ1-5	.	TRBD1	CASSPVDRGSNQPQHF	TGTGCCAGCAGTCCGGTAGACAGGGGCAGCAATCAGCCCCAGCATTTT
TRBV27	TRBJ2-5	once	TRBD2	CASSLYYGRPDTQYF	TGTGCCAGCAGTTTATATTACGGGAGGCCGGATACCCAGTACTTC
TRBV20-1	TRBJ2-7	.	.	CSASSRVYEQYF	TGCAGTGCTAGTTCCCGGGTTTACGAGCAGTACTTC
TRBV6-2/TRBV6-3	TRBJ2-3	.	.	CASSLQADTQYF	TGTGCCAGCAGTTTACAAGCAGATACGCAGTATTTT
TRBV6-1	TRBJ2-3	.	.	CASRAGSSDEQYF	TGTGCCAGCAGGGCAGGGAGCAGCGATGAGCAGTATTTT
TRBV10-3	TRBJ2-3	large	.	CAISESWTDTQYF	TGTGCCATCAGTGAGTCGTGGACAGATACGCAGTATTTT
TRBV7-2	TRBJ2-4	.	.	CASSPLYGVYNEQYF	TGTGCCAGCAGCCCTTTGTATGGGGTCTACAATGAGCAGTACTTC
TRBV6-1	TRBJ2-1	.	TRBD1	CASSDGTGRGWEQFF	TGTGCCAGCAGTGACGGGACAGGTAGAGGATGGGAGCAGTTCTTC
TRBV6-1	TRBJ2-5	.	TRBD2	CASSEAGGVVAGGTWSEQYF	TGTGCCAGCAGTGAAGCTGGGGGGGTGGTGGCGGGAGGTACTTGGAGTGAGCAGTACTTC
TRBV10-3	TRBJ2-1	.	.	CATTSHNEQFF	TGTGCCACTACGTCTCACAATGAGCAGTTCTTC
TRBV6-1	TRBJ2-3	few	TRBD2	CASSEADSGSNTDTQYF	TGTGCCAGCAGTGAAGCGGATAGCGGGAGTAACACAGATACGCAGTATTTT
TRBV6-2/TRBV6-3	TRBJ2-3	.	.	CASSYRASTDTQYF	TGTGCCAGCAGTTACCGAGCTAGCACAGATACGCAGTATTTT
TRBV4-1	TRBJ2-5	.	.	CFSRGTGGSFADTQYF	TGTTTCAGCAGGGGGACTGGGGGGAGTTTCGCAGATACCCAGTACTTC
TRBV7-2	TRBJ2-5	.	.	CASSSGPNGEQYF	TGTGCCAGCAGCTCAGGGCCTAATGGGGAGCAGTACTTC
TRBV3-1	TRBJ2-5	once	TRBD1	CASSPRTGVQETQYF	TGTGCCAGCAGTCCAAGGACAGGGGTTCAAGAGACCCAGTACTTC
TRBV6-1	TRBJ2-1	.	TRBD2	CASNIETSGNDEQFF	TGTGCCAGCAACATAGAGACTAGCGGGAACGATGAGCAGTTCTTC
TRBV27	TRBJ2-3	hyperexpanded	TRBD2	CASSPGRLASGTDTQYF	TGTGCCAGCAGTCCTGGCCGACTAGCTTCTGGGACAGATACGCAGTATTTT
TRBV6-1	TRBJ2-7	few	TRBD2	CASSEWAGGRYEQYF	TGTGCCAGCAGTGAGTGGGCGGGAGGGCGCTACGAGCAGTACTTC
TRBV6-1	TRBJ2-5	.	TRBD2	CASRGLAGVNQYF	TGTGCCAGCAGAGGACTAGCGGGAGTGAACCAGTACTTC
TRBV27	TRBJ2-4	.	.	CASSLSELGGTDMQYF	TGTGCCAGCAGTTTATCCGAGCTGGGCGGCACAGACATGCAGTACTTC
TRBV27	TRBJ2-3	.	.	CASSGIRGGTQYF	TGTGCCAGCAGTGGGATCAGGGGGGGCACGCAGTATTTC
TRBV6-5	TRBJ2-1	medium-sized	TRBD1	CASSYTTTGYNEQFF	TGTGCCAGCAGTTACACAACGACAGGGTACAATGAGCAGTTCTTC
TRBV6-1	TRBJ2-1	.	TRBD2	CASSEGTSGEQFF	TGTGCCAGCAGTGAAGGGACCAGCGGGGAGCAGTTTTTC
TRBV10-1	TRBJ2-4	.	.	CATRLGTKNMQYF	TGCGCCACGAGGCTAGGAACCAAAAATATGCAGTACTTC
TRBV5-1	TRBJ2-5	few	.	CASSEQETQYF	TGCGCCAGCAGCGAACAGGAGACCCAGTACTTC
TRBV6-1	TRBJ2-3	.	.	CASHLKHVSTGEQYF	TGTGCCAGTCACTTGAAGCATGTGAGCACCGGTGAGCAGTATTTT
TRBV27	TRBJ2-1	.	.	CASRTGSSYNEQFF	TGTGCCAGCAGAACAGGGTCCTCCTACAATGAGCAGTTCTTC
TRBV6-1	TRBJ2-7	once	.	CASRENIQGHPYEQYF	TGTGCCAGCAGGGAGAATATTCAGGGGCACCCCTACGAGCAGTACTTC
TRBV27	TRBJ2-3	.	TRBD2	CASSPGRLARGQDTQYF	TGTGCCAGCAGTCCTGGCCGACTAGCCCGTGGCCAAGATACCCAGTATTTT
TRBV14	TRBJ2-1	once	.	CASSQVGGGSQQFF	TGTGCCAGCAGCCAAGTGGGGGGCGGGTCGCAGCAGTTCTTC
TRBV6-1	TRBJ2-1	medium-sized	TRBD2	CASIRTSGHLGPPEQFF	TGTGCCAGCATCAGGACTAGCGGCCACCTGGGGCCCCCTGAGCAGTTCTTC
TRBV6-4	TRBJ2-3	.	.	CASSDSGGSATNIQYF	TGTGCCAGCAGTGACTCGGGGGGCTCTGCCACAAACATTCAGTATTTT
TRBV6-5	TRBJ2-1	large	TRBD2	CASSSVAGGRDNEQFF	TGTGCCAGCAGTTCTGTAGCGGGAGGACGGGACAATGAGCAGTTCTTC
TRBV10-2	TRBJ2-4	.	.	CASSESTREVADIQYF	TGCGCCAGCAGTGAGTCCACGAGGGAAGTGGCGGACATTCAGTACTTC
TRBV27	TRBJ2-4	.	.	CASRFSGLGAKDMQYF	TGTGCCAGCCGTTTCTCGGGGCTGGGAGCCAAAGACATGCAGTACTTC
TRBV20-1	TRBJ2-1	.	TRBD2	CSARGTSGNVISHVQFF	TGCAGTGCTAGGGGGACTAGCGGAAACGTCATCAGTCATGTGCAGTTCTTC
TRBV6-1	TRBJ2-1	.	TRBD2	CASGELAGGPDEQFF	TGTGCCAGCGGAGAACTAGCGGGAGGGCCCGATGAGCAGTTCTTC
TRBV6-4	TRBJ2-5	.	.	CAAGHGGRDQETQYF	TGTGCCGCGGGGCACGGGGGCCGGGACCAAGAGACGCAGTACTTC
TRBV10-1	TRBJ2-3	.	.	CASRGRGGGNPDTQYF	TGCGCCAGCAGGGGACGGGGTGGCGGGAACCCAGATACGCAGTATTTT
TRBV5-1	TRBJ2-3	.	.	CASSRLLYTDTQYF	TGCGCCAGCAGCCGACTGCTCTACACAGATACGCAGTATTTT
TRBV6-9	TRBJ2-3	few	TRBD2	CASSSSLAGGINTQYF	TGTGCCAGCAGTTCCTCTCTAGCGGGAGGGATAAATACGCAGTATTTT
TRBV10-2	TRBJ2-1	.	.	CASRGAVPYNEQFF	TGCGCCAGCAGAGGGGCGGTCCCTTACAATGAGCAGTTCTTC
TRBV3-1	TRBJ2-7	.	TRBD2	CASSQASGSYEQYF	TGTGCCAGCAGCCAAGCTAGCGGGAGTTACGAGCAGTACTTC
TRBV7-8	TRBJ2-1	.	.	CASSFMLRPYNEQFF	TGTGCCAGCAGCTTTATGTTGCGGCCCTACAATGAGCAGTTCTTC
TRBV6-1	TRBJ2-1	.	.	CASSEGAKNVQFF	TGTGCCAGCAGTGAAGGGGCCAAAAATGTGCAGTTCTTC
TRBV4-1	TRBJ2-5	.	TRBD1	CASSQGGQGDSRETQYF	TGCGCCAGCAGCCAAGGGGGGCAGGGGGATAGCAGGGAGACCCAGTACTTC
TRBV6-1	TRBJ1-5	few	TRBD1	CASSQIGTGNNQPQHF	TGTGCCAGCAGTCAAATAGGGACAGGGAACAATCAGCCCCAGCATTTT
TRBV6-5	TRBJ2-1	.	.	CASSYILAEEQFF	TGTGCCAGCAGTTACATCCTGGCGGAGGAGCAGTTCTTC
TRBV6-5	TRBJ1-2	few	TRBD1	CASSYSLDRVYGYTF	TGTGCCAGCAGTTACTCCTTAGACAGGGTTTATGGCTACACCTTC
TRBV10-1	TRBJ2-1	large	.	CASSESSGSYNEQFF	TGCGCCAGCAGTGAGTCGTCGGGCTCCTACAATGAGCAGTTCTTC
TRBV12-3/TRBV12-4	TRBJ1-4	.	.	CASKVSTNEKLFF	TGTGCCAGTAAAGTGTCAACTAATGAAAAACTGTTTTTT